The clone carrying this T cell receptor beta chain was found many times. Its matching antigen is unknown. This sequence may be a read error, since a much larger clone differs from it by one base. From germline, CDR1 is LGHDT and CDR2 YNNKEL (reference sequence). The CDR3 length is 15 residues. Trimming left V 0 bases short and J 9 bases short, with 17 bases between. This entry is derived from a study of metastatic and nonmetastatic thyroid tumors. Whole-study context: Repertoire comparisons spanned blood and tumor or nodule tissue from malignant and benign thyroid patients.

Study processing details: Between-group CDR3 differences, defined by clinicopathological status, yielded a distant-metastasis classifier for papillary thyroid cancer. Through MiXCR, TCRdb re-clonotyped the PCR reads. The V and J calls and clone size come from TCRdb's table, not from the authors' own analysis. Of about 41,000 clones listed, 20% to 25% are singletons. Study results and limitations: Malignant thyroid tumors reportedly had TCR beta diversity that was significantly higher than in benign nodules, in blood and tumor.

Each patient went into thyroid surgery without having received any treatment. This clonotype originated in a female donor with papillary thyroid cancer or a benign thyroid nodule (not recorded which). Some clones in this sample may be carry-over from other donors' samples. Sequences were obtained from tumor tissue. This chain links TRBV3-1 with TRBJ2-5, with D perhaps TRBD2 (6 bases). CDR3 nucleotides: TGTGCCAGCAGCCAAGATTTGGGAACAGGCGGGGCCCAGTACTTC. It is translated as CASSQDLGTGGAQYF.